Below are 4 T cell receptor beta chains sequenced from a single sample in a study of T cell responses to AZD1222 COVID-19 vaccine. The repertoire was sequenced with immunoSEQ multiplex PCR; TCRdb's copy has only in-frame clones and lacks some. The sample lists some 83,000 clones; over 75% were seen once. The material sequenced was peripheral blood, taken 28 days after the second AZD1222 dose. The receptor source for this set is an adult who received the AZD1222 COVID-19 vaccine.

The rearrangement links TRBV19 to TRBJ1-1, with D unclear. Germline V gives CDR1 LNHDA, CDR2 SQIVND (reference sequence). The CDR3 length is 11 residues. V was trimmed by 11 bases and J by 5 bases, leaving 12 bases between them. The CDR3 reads CAVSRWTEAFF. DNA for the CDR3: TGTGCCGTTTCCAGGTGGACTGAAGCTTTCTTT.

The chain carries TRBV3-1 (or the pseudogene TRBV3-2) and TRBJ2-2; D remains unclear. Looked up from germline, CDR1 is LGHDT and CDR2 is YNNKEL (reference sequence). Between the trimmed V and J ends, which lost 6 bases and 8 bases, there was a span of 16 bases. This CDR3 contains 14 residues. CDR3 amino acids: CASSTDRYAGELFF. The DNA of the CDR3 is TGTGCCAGCAGTACGGATAGGTACGCGGGGGAGCTGTTTTTT.

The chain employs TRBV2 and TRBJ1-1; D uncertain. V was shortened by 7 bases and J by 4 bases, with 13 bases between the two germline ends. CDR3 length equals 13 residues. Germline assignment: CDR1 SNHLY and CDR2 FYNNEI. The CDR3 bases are TGTGCCAGCAATACCGACTCGGTCACTGAAGCTTTCTTT. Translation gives CASNTDSVTEAFF.

This CDR3 reads CASSLPTGTGSRTEAFF. In nucleotides, the CDR3 is TGTGCCAGCAGCTTACCCACCGGGACAGGGTCCAGAACTGAAGCTTTCTTT. The chain links TRBV5-4 to TRBJ1-1, with 9 positions matching TRBD1. J was trimmed by 5 bases and V by 2 bases; bases with no gene match: 13. The length of the CDR3 is 17 residues. Germline V gene sequence: CDR1 SGHNT, CDR2 YYREEE (reference sequence). Drawing the rest from reference TRBV5-4 and TRBJ1-1, the complete variable domain is ETGVTQSPTHLIKTRGQQVTLRCSSQSGHNTVSWYQQALGQGPQFIFQYYREEENGRGNFPPRFSGLQFPNYSSELNVNALELDDSALYLCASSLPTGTGSRTEAFFGQGTRLTVV.